One sample yielded the 21 T cell receptor beta chains listed below, sequenced in a study of T-cell memory formation after mild COVID-19. Each CDR3 protein is one row after TCRdb ran MiXCR on the 5' RACE reads. This sample has about 320,000 distinct CDR3 sequences, with roughly 13% found just once. The source material was PBMCs or a T cell subset sorted from them (not recorded which). The source of these receptors is a man between 18 and 29 years old who had mild COVID-19 (a few samples of this study predate the infection). Cell type and time point are not known.

The genes are TRBV10-1 and TRBJ2-7, with 8 nucleotides matching TRBD2. Germline CDR1 and CDR2: WNHNN and SYGVQD (reference sequence). V shed 3 bases and J 10 bases; nucleotides not matched to a gene: 8. The CDR3 sequence is 13 residues long. This CDR3 reads CASSDPGLAPQYF. The DNA of the CDR3 is TGCGCCAGCAGTGACCCAGGACTAGCCCCTCAGTACTTC.

This clonotype came up many times. This chain joins TRBV6-6 and TRBJ2-5; unclear D gene. CDR3 size: 12 residues. Germline lookup yields CDR1 MNHNY and CDR2 SVGAGI (reference sequence). Trimming removed 2 bases from V and 4 bases from J, with 5 bases in between. The CDR3 sequence is CASSYHSETQYF. CDR3 DNA sequence: TGTGCCAGCAGTTACCATTCAGAGACCCAGTACTTC.

This clonotype was seen many times. This chain joins TRBV6-5 and TRBJ2-5; D is unclear. The germline V and J ends were trimmed by 1 base and 2 bases, with 11 bases remaining between them. Germline lookup yields CDR1 MNHEY and CDR2 SVGAGI. The CDR3 consists of 15 residues. CDR3 in amino acids: CASSYYRAGQETQYF. Written as DNA, the CDR3 is TGTGCCAGCAGTTACTACCGGGCCGGTCAAGAGACCCAGTACTTC.

This chain joins TRBV20-1 and TRBJ1-2, with D perhaps matching TRBD1 (6 bases). In germline, CDR1 is DFQATT, CDR2 SNEGSKA (reference sequence). The V end was cut by 0 bases, the J end by 6 bases, with 20 bases between. The CDR3 has 16 residues. The CDR3 loop reads CSARDAGGQNANGYTF. As DNA, the CDR3 is TGCAGTGCTAGAGATGCGGGGGGGCAAAACGCCAATGGCTACACCTTC.

In this sample, this clonotype turned up a few times. The chain couples TRBV7-9 to TRBJ2-7; 9 bases are shared with TRBD1. This CDR3 spans 13 amino acids. Germline V gene lookup returns CDR1 SEHNR and CDR2 FQNEAQ (reference sequence). V lost 1 base to trimming and J lost 11 bases; unmatched junction nucleotides: 6. The CDR3 region is CASSLGGQGRKYF. The CDR3 region has the DNA TGTGCCAGCAGCTTAGGGGGACAGGGACGTAAGTACTTC.

V gene TRBV14 combines with J gene TRBJ2-7; a possible D gene is TRBD2 (6 bases). Trimming removed 2 bases at V and 2 bases at J, with 13 bases between. The CDR3 is made up of 15 amino acids. Per the germline V gene, CDR1 is SGHDN and CDR2 is FVKESK. The CDR3 bases are TGTGCCAGCAGCCAACTTAGCCGCGGGACCTACGAGCAGTACGTC. Protein sequence: CASSQLSRGTYEQYV.

The CDR3 nucleotides read TGTGCCAGCAGGTTGACAGAGAACACCGGGGAGCTGTTTTTT. Amino acid sequence: CASRLTENTGELFF. The rearrangement joins TRBV11-2 to TRBJ2-2, with a tentative D call TRBD1 (5 bases). The CDR3 spans 14 residues. The V gene's germline CDR1 is SGHAT and CDR2 FQNNGV. Trimming removed 6 bases at V and 1 base at J, with 9 bases between.

This chain links TRBV28 with TRBJ2-2; D is possibly TRBD2 (6 bases). The germline V gene has CDR1 MDHEN and CDR2 SYDVKM. The CDR3 loop spans 15 amino acids. With 8 bases removed from V and 1 base from J, the gap between germline ends came to 14 bases. This CDR3 is CASHTVGGNTGELFF. DNA for the CDR3: TGTGCCAGCCACACGGTCGGGGGGAACACCGGGGAGCTGTTTTTT.

There are many counts of this clonotype. The chain has TRBV20-1 and TRBJ2-3; 11 bases map to TRBD2. Germline trimming cut 0 bases from V and 2 bases from J; bases unmatched to any gene: 7. Germline V gene data show CDR1 as DFQATT and CDR2 as SNEGSKA (reference sequence). This CDR3 has 17 residues. For the CDR3, the DNA is TGCAGTGCTAGAGACTTAGCGGGGGGGCCACCCACAGATACGCAGTATTTT. The encoded protein is CSARDLAGGPPTDTQYF.

This clonotype was counted only a few times. The chain joins TRBV20-1 to TRBJ2-3; 7 bases fit TRBD2. V was pared by 5 bases and J by 4 bases, with 12 bases of the junction left unmatched. The CDR3 runs to 15 residues. The germline V gene encodes CDR1 DFQATT and CDR2 SNEGSKA (reference sequence). The DNA of the CDR3 is TGCAGTGCTCCTCGGCCAGCGGGGAACGCAGATACGCAGTATTTT. It codes for CSAPRPAGNADTQYF.

This clonotype was observed many times. The chain joins TRBV20-1 to TRBJ2-1; D is uncertain. The CDR3 is made up of 15 amino acids. V was clipped by 1 base and J by 2 bases, with 12 bases between them. Germline V CDR1 and CDR2: DFQATT, SNEGSKA (reference sequence). The CDR3: CSARGSRQAYNEQFF. CDR3 sequence (DNA): TGCAGTGCTAGAGGGTCTCGGCAGGCCTACAATGAGCAGTTCTTC.

This clonotype was seen a few times. V and J are TRBV11-2 and TRBJ2-3, with 12 bases lining up with TRBD2. V lost 5 bases, J lost 0 bases, and 9 bases stayed unmatched. Germline V lookup: CDR1 SGHAT, CDR2 FQNNGV. CDR3 length: 18 residues. CDR3 sequence: CASSQWILAGGSTDTQYF. Written as DNA, the CDR3 is TGTGCCAGCAGCCAATGGATCCTAGCGGGGGGGAGCACAGATACGCAGTATTTT.

The V gene is TRBV19, the J gene TRBJ2-7; D is tentatively TRBD1 or TRBD2 (5 bases each). V lost 3 bases and J lost 7, with 13 bases in between. The CDR3 length is 13 residues. Germline V lookup: CDR1 LNHDA, CDR2 SQIVND (reference sequence). Here the CDR3 DNA reads TGTGCCAGTAGTATCTCCGGGACGGGGGAGCAGTACGTC. Translating it yields CASSISGTGEQYV.

The gene calls are TRBV27 and TRBJ2-5; either TRBD1 or TRBD2 may supply D (5 bases each). V was shortened by 2 bases and J by 4 bases, with 11 bases between the two germline ends. The CDR3 totals 14 residues. Per germline, CDR1 MNHEY and CDR2 SMNVEV (reference sequence). The CDR3, as DNA: TGTGCCAGCAGTTTAGGGACGGTAGGAGAGACCCAGTACTTC. It encodes CASSLGTVGETQYF.

This clonotype has more than one count but fewer than ten. The chain joins TRBV15 to TRBJ2-7; D is unresolved. There are 11 residues in the CDR3. CDR1 LNHNV and CDR2 YYDKDF come from the germline V gene (reference sequence). V lost 4 bases to trimming and J lost 4 bases, with 5 bases between them. CDR3 nucleotides: TGTGCCACCAGCAAAGGTTACGAGCAGTACTTC. Encoded protein: CATSKGYEQYF.

The V and J genes are TRBV5-5 and TRBJ2-5; 8 nucleotides agree with TRBD1. This CDR3 is 16 amino acids long. CDR1 SGHKS and CDR2 YYEKEE come from the germline V gene (reference sequence). The V segment lost 4 bases and the J segment 5 bases; nucleotides outside the gene matches: 13. The CDR3 sequence is CASSPDPGRGLETQYF. As DNA, the CDR3 is TGTGCCAGCAGCCCTGACCCTGGCAGGGGGCTTGAGACCCAGTACTTC. Combining the CDR3 with reference TRBV5-5 and TRBJ2-5 gives the whole variable domain DAGVTQSPTHLIKTRGQQVTLRCSPISGHKSVSWYQQVLGQGPQFIFQYYEKEERGRGNFPDRFSARQFPNYSSELNVNALLLGDSALYLCASSPDPGRGLETQYFGPGTRLLVL.

The chain employs TRBV4-1 and TRBJ1-2, with D uncertain. Germline CDR1 reads MGHRA; CDR2 reads YSYEKL. The CDR3 runs to 13 residues. V shed 4 bases and J shed 1 base, with 7 bases lying between them. CDR3 nucleotides: TGCGCCAGCAGCCCTATCAGTAACTATGGCTACACCTTC. It translates to CASSPISNYGYTF.

This clonotype was observed a few times. The gene calls are TRBV2 and TRBJ1-1, with 7 bases aligning to TRBD1. The germline CDR1 and CDR2 sequences are SNHLY and FYNNEI. This CDR3 comprises 11 residues. Germline trimming cut 10 bases from V and 8 bases from J; bases unmatched to any gene: 7. CDR3 nucleotide sequence: TGTGCCACAAGAGGGGGCCGGGAAGCTTTCTTT. Protein: CATRGGREAFF.

This clonotype was recorded a few times. This chain uses TRBV2 with TRBJ2-4; possibly TRBD2 for D (5 bases). CDR1 and CDR2 (germline): SNHLY, FYNNEI. This CDR3 has 13 amino acids. Deletions cut 8 bases from V and 0 bases from J, with 8 bases between. In nucleotides, the CDR3 is TGTGCCAGCGGGCGGGTAGCCAAAAACATTCAGTACTTC. Its protein product is CASGRVAKNIQYF.

This clonotype has only a few counts. The chain joins TRBV7-2 to TRBJ2-3, with 8 bases aligning to TRBD2. CDR1 is SGHTA and CDR2 is FQGNSA in the germline V gene. V trimming: 3 bases; J trimming: 1 base; junction bases outside the gene matches: 6. The length of the CDR3 is 16 residues. CDR3 amino acids: CASSFVAGRRTDTQYF. The DNA for the CDR3 is TGTGCCAGCAGCTTCGTAGCGGGGAGACGCACAGATACGCAGTATTTT.

This clonotype showed up just a few times. This chain joins TRBV18 and TRBJ1-2, with D possibly TRBD1 on 5 matching bases. The CDR3 length is 13 residues. The V end was cut by 3 bases, the J end by 7 bases, with 12 bases between. Germline V gene lookup returns CDR1 KGHSH and CDR2 LQKENI. The DNA of the CDR3 is TGTGCCAGCTCACCGGGACCGAGGTCTGGCTACACCTTC. Translating it yields CASSPGPRSGYTF.